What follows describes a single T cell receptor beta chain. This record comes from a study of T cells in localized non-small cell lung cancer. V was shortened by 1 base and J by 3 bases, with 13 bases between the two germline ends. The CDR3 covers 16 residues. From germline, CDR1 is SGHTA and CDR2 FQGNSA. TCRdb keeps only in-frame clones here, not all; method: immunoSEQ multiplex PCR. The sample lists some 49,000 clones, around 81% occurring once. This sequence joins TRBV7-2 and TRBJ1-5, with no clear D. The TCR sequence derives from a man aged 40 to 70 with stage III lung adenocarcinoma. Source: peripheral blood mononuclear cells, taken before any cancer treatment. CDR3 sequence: CASSLGPSRPNQPQHF. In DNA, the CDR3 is TGTGCCAGCAGCTTAGGCCCCTCAAGGCCCAATCAGCCCCAGCATTTT.